The 13 T cell receptor beta chains given below trace back to one sample, sequenced in a study of response to subunit inactivated influenza vaccine. TCRdb itself ran the RT-PCR reads through MiXCR, one entry per CDR3 protein. The data contain around 580,000 distinct CDR3 sequences, about 12% of them seen just once; the ten biggest clones take up about 10%. The material sequenced was PBMCs from blood, taken on the day of vaccination. Every receptor here comes from a man in his forties or fifties who received an inactivated influenza vaccine.

V gene TRBV28 combines with J gene TRBJ2-7, with D possibly matching TRBD1 (6 bases). The length of the CDR3 is 14 residues. Germline values: CDR1 MDHEN, CDR2 SYDVKM. V lost 6 bases and J 3 bases, leaving 15 bases between the germline ends. CDR3 in amino acids: CASRMRQDSYEQYF. The CDR3 DNA reads as TGTGCCAGCAGGATGCGACAGGACAGCTACGAGCAGTACTTC.

There are a few counts of this clonotype. The chain employs TRBV15 and TRBJ2-7; either TRBD1 or TRBD2 may fit D (5 bases each). The V end lost 1 base, the J end lost 4 bases, and 11 bases lay between the germline ends. The germline CDR1 and CDR2 sequences are LNHNV and YYDKDF (reference sequence). The CDR3 sequence is 14 residues long. CDR3 coding DNA: TGTGCCACCAGCAGAGTGGGGGAGAAGTACGAGCAGTACTTC. It codes for CATSRVGEKYEQYF. The full variable domain, rest sourced from reference TRBV15 and TRBJ2-7, is DAMVIQNPRYQVTQFGKPVTLSCSQTLNHNVMYWYQQKSSQAPKLLFHYYDKDFNNEADTPDNFQSRRPNTSFCFLDIRSPGLGDTAMYLCATSRVGEKYEQYFGPGTRLTVT.

This clonotype was counted between two and nine times. The rearrangement uses TRBV28 and TRBJ2-4, with D unresolved. The CDR3 extends over 15 amino acids. V gave up 6 bases and J gave up 0 bases, with 12 bases separating them. The germline CDR1 and CDR2 sequences are MDHEN and SYDVKM. This CDR3 reads CASSFNLLAKNIQYF. The DNA for the CDR3 is TGTGCCAGCAGCTTCAATCTCCTAGCCAAAAACATTCAGTACTTC.

The chain employs TRBV5-4 and TRBJ2-1, with D unresolved. This CDR3 contains 16 residues. Germline V CDR1 and CDR2: SGHNT, YYREEE (reference sequence). Trimming removed 4 bases from V and 7 bases from J, with 21 bases in between. The CDR3 coding sequence is TGTGCCAGCAGCGCTGCGTCTGGAACCTTAGGGAATGAGCAGTTCTTC. Protein product: CASSAASGTLGNEQFF.

The chain joins TRBV5-1 to TRBJ2-1; D unresolved. V was trimmed by 4 bases and J by 2 bases, leaving 10 bases between them. The CDR3 has 14 amino acids. CDR1 SGHRS and CDR2 YFSETQ come from the germline V gene. Here the CDR3 DNA reads TGCGCCAGCAGCGTTGACTCTCCCTACAATGAGCAGTTCTTC. Translation: CASSVDSPYNEQFF.

This clonotype was counted only a few times. This chain joins TRBV29-1 and TRBJ2-1, with 8 bases matching TRBD2. CDR1 and CDR2 (germline): SQVTM, ANQGSEA. This CDR3 contains 13 residues. Trimming at V came to 3 bases and at J to 4 bases, leaving 2 bases not matched to a gene. CDR3 amino acids: CSVDGGGYNEQFF. The CDR3 region has the DNA TGCAGCGTTGACGGGGGGGGGTACAATGAGCAGTTCTTC.

This clonotype was counted only a few times. The rearrangement uses TRBV4-2 and TRBJ2-3; D unclear. The V gene lost 1 base and the J gene lost 7 bases, with 3 bases spanning the gap. The germline V gene encodes CDR1 LGHNA and CDR2 YNFKEQ. The CDR3 extends over 11 amino acids. CDR3 region: CASSQGYTQYF. DNA for the CDR3: TGTGCCAGCAGCCAAGGGTATACGCAGTATTTT.

The V gene is TRBV7-9, the J gene TRBJ2-5; 8 bases are a match to TRBD1. V shed 5 bases and J 4 bases; nucleotides not matched to a gene: 12. CDR1 and CDR2 (germline): SEHNR, FQNEAQ (reference sequence). The CDR3 has 16 amino acids. The CDR3: CASSPRTGFTVETQYF. CDR3 nucleotides: TGTGCCAGCAGCCCACGGACAGGGTTTACCGTAGAGACCCAGTACTTC.

This clonotype has ten or more counts. The V and J genes are TRBV2 and TRBJ2-7, with D maybe TRBD1 (5 bases). The germline V and J ends were trimmed by 5 bases and 6 bases, with 14 bases remaining between them. The CDR3 loop spans 13 amino acids. Per the germline V gene, CDR1 is SNHLY and CDR2 is FYNNEI. CDR3 amino acids: CASSLVRVGEQYF. The CDR3 coding sequence is TGTGCCAGCAGTTTAGTCAGGGTAGGCGAGCAGTACTTC. The complete variable domain, with remaining parts taken from reference TRBV2 and TRBJ2-7, reads EPEVTQTPSHQVTQMGQEVILRCVPISNHLYFYWYRQILGQKVEFLVSFYNNEISEKSEIFDDQFSVERPDGSNFTLKIRSTKLEDSAMYFCASSLVRVGEQYFGPGTRLTVT.

The rearrangement uses TRBV4-3 and TRBJ2-2; weak D call: TRBD2 (6 bases). This CDR3 region has 15 residues. Trimming pared 1 base from V and 5 bases from J, leaving 11 bases between. CDR1 is LGHNA and CDR2 is YSLEER in the germline V gene. The CDR3 DNA reads TGCGCCAGCAGCCAAGTTTTCGGAGGGACCGGGGAGCTGTTTTTT. Amino acid sequence: CASSQVFGGTGELFF.

This chain uses TRBV5-1 with TRBJ2-3; D is tentatively TRBD1 or TRBD2 (5 bases each). The CDR3 loop spans 15 amino acids. The V gene's germline CDR1 is SGHRS and CDR2 YFSETQ. V gave up 1 base and J gave up 2 bases, with 11 bases separating them. The CDR3, as DNA: TGCGCCAGCAGCTTGACCGGGGCAACCACAGATACGCAGTATTTT. Encoded protein: CASSLTGATTDTQYF.

This clonotype has more than one count but fewer than ten. The gene calls are TRBV5-1 and TRBJ2-7, with 9 bases lining up with TRBD2. The germline CDR1 and CDR2 sequences are SGHRS and YFSETQ. V lost 2 bases to trimming and J lost 2 bases; unmatched junction nucleotides: 5. The CDR3 loop spans 15 amino acids. CDR3 amino acids: CASSFGAGGAYEQYF. In DNA form, the CDR3 reads TGCGCCAGCAGCTTCGGTGCGGGAGGGGCCTACGAGCAGTACTTC.

This clonotype has only one observation. V and J are TRBV7-9 and TRBJ2-7, with 13 bases that match TRBD2. The V and J ends lost 4 bases and 6 bases, in that order; junction bases with no gene match: 6. CDR1 is SEHNR, CDR2 FQNEAQ, per germline (reference sequence). The CDR3 runs to 15 residues. Here the CDR3 DNA reads TGTGCCAGCAGCTCAGGACTAGCGGGGGCTTCCGAGCAGTACTTC. Translated, it gives CASSSGLAGASEQYF.